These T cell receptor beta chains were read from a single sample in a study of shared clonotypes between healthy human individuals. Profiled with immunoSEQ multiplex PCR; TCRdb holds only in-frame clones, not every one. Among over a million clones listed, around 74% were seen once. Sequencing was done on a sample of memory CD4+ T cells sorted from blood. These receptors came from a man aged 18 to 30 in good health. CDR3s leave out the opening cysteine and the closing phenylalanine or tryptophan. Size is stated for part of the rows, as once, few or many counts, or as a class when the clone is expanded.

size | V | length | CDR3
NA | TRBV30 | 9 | AWSVAYEQY
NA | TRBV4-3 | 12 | ASSQETGNQPQH
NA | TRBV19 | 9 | ASKAGNTIY
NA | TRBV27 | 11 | ASSLVYGLGYT
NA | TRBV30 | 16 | AWSSGVVAAVAKNIQY
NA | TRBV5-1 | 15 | ASSLAGYGTGGYEQY
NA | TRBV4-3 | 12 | ASSQEYRGDEQF
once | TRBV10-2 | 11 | ASVAGGKETQY
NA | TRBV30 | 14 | AWSPMGDRGNYGYT
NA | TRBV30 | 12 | AWRGTGGKNIQY
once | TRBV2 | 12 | ASRTGWGDYGYT
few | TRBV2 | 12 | ASSDSARGRGYT
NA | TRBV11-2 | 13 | ASSPPSMNGNIQY
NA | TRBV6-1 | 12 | ASSSDYPTDTQY
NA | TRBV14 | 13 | ASSQAAAGRYEQY
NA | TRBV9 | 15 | ASSVEVVASGRSPLH
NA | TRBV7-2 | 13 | ASSLVAGGAGELF
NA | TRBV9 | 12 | ASSVVMNTGELF
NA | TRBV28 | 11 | ASAGGANYGYT
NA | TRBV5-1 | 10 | ASSLPGETQY
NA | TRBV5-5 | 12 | ASSRRSDSWELF
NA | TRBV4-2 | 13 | ASSQVGPTNEKLF
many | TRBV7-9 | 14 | ASSPYRAGAADTQY
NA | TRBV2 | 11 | ASSVSRVGEQY
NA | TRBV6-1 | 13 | ASYTRGQGPYEQY
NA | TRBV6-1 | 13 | ASRGPRQIGDTQY
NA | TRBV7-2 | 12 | ASSPTSGTGELF
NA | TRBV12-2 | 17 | ASRPNESKLAGRIDTQY
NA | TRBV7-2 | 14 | ASSLAPKNGRNEQF
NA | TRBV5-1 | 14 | ASSLEGYEGTGELF
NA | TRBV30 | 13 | AWSGRYATNEKLF
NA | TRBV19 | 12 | ASRTSGGNTEAF
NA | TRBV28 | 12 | ASRRGQGYDEQF
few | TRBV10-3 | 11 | AISYTESYEAF